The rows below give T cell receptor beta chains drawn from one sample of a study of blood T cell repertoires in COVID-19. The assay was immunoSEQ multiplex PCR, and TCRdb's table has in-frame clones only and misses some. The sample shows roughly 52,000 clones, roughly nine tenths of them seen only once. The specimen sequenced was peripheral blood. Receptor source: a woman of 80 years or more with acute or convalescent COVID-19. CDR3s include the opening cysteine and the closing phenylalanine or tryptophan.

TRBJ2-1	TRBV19	CASSGSGINEQFF
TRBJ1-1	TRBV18	CASSPGRGNTEAFF
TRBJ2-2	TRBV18	CASSLEYSNTGELFF
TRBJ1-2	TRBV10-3	CAISESRGQGYTF
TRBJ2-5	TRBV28	CASSLARRLKETQYF
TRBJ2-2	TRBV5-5	CASSFGGTGELFF
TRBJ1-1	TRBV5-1	CASSLTRNTEAFF
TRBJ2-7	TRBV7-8	CASSSLTSGGYEQYF
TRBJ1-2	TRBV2	CASTETENNYGYTF
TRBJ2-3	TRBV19	CASTLREGGDTQYF
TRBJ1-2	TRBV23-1	CASRYGYTF
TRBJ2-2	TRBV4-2	CASSQGIDGGAPGELFF
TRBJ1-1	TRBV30	CAWSSLTPGMNTEAFF
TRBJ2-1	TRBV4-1	CASSQQPGLVRGNEQFF
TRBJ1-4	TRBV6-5	CASRTPGATNEKLFF
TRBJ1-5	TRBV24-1	CATSGQGIGQPQHF
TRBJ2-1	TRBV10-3	CAISEYSSGYNEQFF
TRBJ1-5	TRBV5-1	CASSPDSLSQPQHF
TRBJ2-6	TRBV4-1	CASSQGAQGSGSGANVLTF
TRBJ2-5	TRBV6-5	CASSSNTGVQETQYF
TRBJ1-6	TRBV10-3	CAISEGLGAHSYNSPLHF
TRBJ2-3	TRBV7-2	CASSLVRGGGQAQYF
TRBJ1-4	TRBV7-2	CASSLSGAINEKLFF
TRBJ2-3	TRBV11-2	CASRGTSSATTDTQYF
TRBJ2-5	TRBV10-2	CASSGSTGVQETQYF
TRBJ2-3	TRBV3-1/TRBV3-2	CASSQGLAGGLSADTQYF
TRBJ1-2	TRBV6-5	CASSRQGATGYTF
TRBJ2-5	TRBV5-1	CASSFQGVAETQYF
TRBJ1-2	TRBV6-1	CASSEERGYPYGYTF
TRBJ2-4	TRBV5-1	CASSLQGQGDIQYF
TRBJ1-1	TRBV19	CASSISGRAEAFF
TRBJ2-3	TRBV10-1	CASSGFSGGALLGGDTQYF
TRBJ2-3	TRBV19	CASSIPGGVNTDTQYF
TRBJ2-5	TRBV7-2	CASSFGQGGWETQYF
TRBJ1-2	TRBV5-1	CASSLTGTAYGYTF
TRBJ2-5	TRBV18	CASSPLQGQTQYF
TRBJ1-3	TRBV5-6	CASSPRSREDTIYF
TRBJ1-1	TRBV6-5	CASSSMTRNTEAFF